The T cell receptor beta chain under discussion was sequenced for a study of PD-L1 blockade in urothelial cancer. On the study more broadly: Timepoints chosen for blood analysis were 3 weeks (second dose) and 6 weeks after treatment start.

Repertoires were generated with immunoSEQ multiplex PCR, while TCRdb's copy carries only in-frame clones and drops some. The table has 50,000 to 70,000 clones, 70% to 90% seen once. Time point noted: pretreatment peripheral blood. This receptor was obtained from a man between 65 and 85 years old with urothelial cancer. The specimen was PBMCs, collected around atezolizumab (anti-PD-L1) treatment.

The DNA of the CDR3 is TGTGCCAGCAGCAGGGACACGGCCGGGGAGCTGTTTTTT. Its translation: CASSRDTAGELFF. The J gene is TRBJ2-2, the V gene TRBV2; possible D gene TRBD1, 6 bases. Deletions cut 6 bases from V and 6 bases from J, with 11 bases between. The CDR3 is made up of 13 amino acids. Germline V gene lookup returns CDR1 SNHLY and CDR2 FYNNEI.